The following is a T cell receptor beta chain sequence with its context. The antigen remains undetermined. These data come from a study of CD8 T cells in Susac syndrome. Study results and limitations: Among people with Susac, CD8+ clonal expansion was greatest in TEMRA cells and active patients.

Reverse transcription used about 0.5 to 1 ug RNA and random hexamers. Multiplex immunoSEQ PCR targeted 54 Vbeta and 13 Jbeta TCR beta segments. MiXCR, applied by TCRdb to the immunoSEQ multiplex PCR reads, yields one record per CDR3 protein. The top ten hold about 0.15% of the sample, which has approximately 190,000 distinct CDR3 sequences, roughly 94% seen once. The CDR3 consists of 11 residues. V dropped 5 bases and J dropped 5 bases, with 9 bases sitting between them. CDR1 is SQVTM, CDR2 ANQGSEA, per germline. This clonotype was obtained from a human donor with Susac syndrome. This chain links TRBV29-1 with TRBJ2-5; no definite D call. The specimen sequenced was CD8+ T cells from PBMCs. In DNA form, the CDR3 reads TGCAGCGTTCGCGACCGTGAGACCCAGTACTTC. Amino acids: CSVRDRETQYF.